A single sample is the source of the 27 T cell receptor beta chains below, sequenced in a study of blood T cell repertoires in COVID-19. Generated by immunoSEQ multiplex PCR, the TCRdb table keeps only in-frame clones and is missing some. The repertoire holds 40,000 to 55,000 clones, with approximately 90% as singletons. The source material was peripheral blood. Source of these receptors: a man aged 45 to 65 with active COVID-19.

DNA of the CDR3: TGTGCCACCAGTGACCCCCGGGACAGTGTCTACGAGCAGTACTTC. This encodes CATSDPRDSVYEQYF. The V gene is TRBV24-1, the J gene TRBJ2-7; TRBD1 matches at 7 bases. CDR3 length: 15 amino acids. The V segment lost 4 bases and the J segment 3 bases; nucleotides outside the gene matches: 8. The V gene's germline CDR1 is KGHDR and CDR2 SFDVKD.

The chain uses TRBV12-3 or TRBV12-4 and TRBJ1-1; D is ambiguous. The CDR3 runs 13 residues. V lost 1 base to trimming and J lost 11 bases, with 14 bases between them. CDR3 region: CASSLGFGSLAFF. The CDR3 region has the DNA TGTGCCAGCAGTTTAGGTTTCGGGTCTTTGGCTTTCTTT.

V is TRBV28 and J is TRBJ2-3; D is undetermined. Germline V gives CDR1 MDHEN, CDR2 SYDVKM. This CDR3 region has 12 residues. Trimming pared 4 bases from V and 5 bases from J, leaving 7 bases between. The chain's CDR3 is CASSSPEDTQYF. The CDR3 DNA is TGTGCCAGCAGTTCCCCAGAAGATACGCAGTATTTT.

As DNA, the CDR3 is TGTGCCAGTAGTCCGTCGGGACAGAATAACTATGGCTACACCTTC. It is translated as CASSPSGQNNYGYTF. The rearrangement uses TRBV19 and TRBJ1-2; TRBD1 matches 7 bases. CDR3 length: 15 amino acids. V lost 5 bases, J lost 1 base, and 7 bases stayed unmatched. Germline CDR1 and CDR2: LNHDA and SQIVND (reference sequence).

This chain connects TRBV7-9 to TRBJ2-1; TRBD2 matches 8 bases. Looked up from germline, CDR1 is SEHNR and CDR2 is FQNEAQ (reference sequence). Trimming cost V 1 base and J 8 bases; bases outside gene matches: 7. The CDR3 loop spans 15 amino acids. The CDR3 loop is CASSLVGSGKYEQFF. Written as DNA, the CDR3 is TGTGCCAGCAGCTTAGTAGGTAGCGGGAAATATGAGCAGTTCTTC. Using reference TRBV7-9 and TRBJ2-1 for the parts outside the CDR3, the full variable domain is DTGVSQNPRHKITKRGQNVTFRCDPISEHNRLYWYRQTLGQGPEFLTYFQNEAQLEKSRLLSDRFSAERPKGSFSTLEIQRTEQGDSAMYLCASSLVGSGKYEQFFGPGTRLTVL.

The CDR3, as DNA: TGTGCCAGCAGCTTGGAGCTGGCGACTCCTCCTGGCGAGCAGTACTTC. This gives the protein CASSLELATPPGEQYF. The chain is built from TRBV5-6 and TRBJ2-7; unclear D gene. The CDR3 consists of 16 residues. Germline CDR1 SGHDT, CDR2 YYEEEE. The V gene lost 0 bases and the J gene lost 6 bases, with 19 bases spanning the gap. Complete variable domain (other parts from reference TRBV5-6 and TRBJ2-7): DAGVTQSPTHLIKTRGQQVTLRCSPKSGHDTVSWYQQALGQGPQFIFQYYEEEERQRGNFPDRFSGHQFPNYSSELNVNALLLGDSALYLCASSLELATPPGEQYFGPGTRLTVT.

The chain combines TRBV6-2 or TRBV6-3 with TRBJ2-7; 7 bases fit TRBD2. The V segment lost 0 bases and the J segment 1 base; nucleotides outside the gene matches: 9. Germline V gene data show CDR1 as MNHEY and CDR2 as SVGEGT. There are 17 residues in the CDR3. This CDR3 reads CASSYSTGREWSYEQYF. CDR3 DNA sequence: TGTGCCAGCAGTTACTCGACTGGGCGGGAGTGGTCCTACGAGCAGTACTTC.

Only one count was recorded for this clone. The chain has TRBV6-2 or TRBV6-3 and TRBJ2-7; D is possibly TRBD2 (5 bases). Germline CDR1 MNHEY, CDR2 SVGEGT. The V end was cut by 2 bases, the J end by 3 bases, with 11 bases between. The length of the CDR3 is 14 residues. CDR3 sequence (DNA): TGTGCCAGCAGTTACCTCGCGGGCTTCTACGAGCAGTACTTC. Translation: CASSYLAGFYEQYF.

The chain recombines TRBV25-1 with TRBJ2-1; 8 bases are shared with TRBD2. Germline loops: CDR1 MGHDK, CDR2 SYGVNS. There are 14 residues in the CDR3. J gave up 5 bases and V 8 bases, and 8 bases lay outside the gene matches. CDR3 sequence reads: CASREGGFHNEQFF. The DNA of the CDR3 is TGTGCCAGCCGGGAGGGGGGTTTTCACAATGAGCAGTTCTTC. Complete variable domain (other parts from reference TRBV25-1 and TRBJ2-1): EADIYQTPRYLVIGTGKKITLECSQTMGHDKMYWYQQDPGMELHLIHYSYGVNSTEKGDLSSESTVSRIRTEHFPLTLESARPSHTSQYLCASREGGFHNEQFFGPGTRLTVL.

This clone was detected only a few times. CDR3 nucleotide sequence: TGCGCCAGCAGTGAGTTGGAATCGACATATGGCTACACCTTC. This codes for CASSELESTYGYTF. The rearrangement joins TRBV10-1 to TRBJ1-2; D unclear. This CDR3 comprises 14 residues. Trimming left V 1 base short and J 5 bases short, with 11 bases between. The V gene's germline CDR1 is WNHNN and CDR2 SYGVQD (reference sequence).

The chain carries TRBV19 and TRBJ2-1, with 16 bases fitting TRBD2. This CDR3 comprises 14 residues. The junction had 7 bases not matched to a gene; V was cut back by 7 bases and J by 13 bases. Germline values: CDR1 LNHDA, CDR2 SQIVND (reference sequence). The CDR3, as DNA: TGTGCCAGTACCGGGACTAGCGGGGGGGGTATTCAGTTCTTC. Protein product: CASTGTSGGGIQFF. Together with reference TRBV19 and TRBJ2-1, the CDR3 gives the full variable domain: DGGITQSPKYLFRKEGQNVTLSCEQNLNHDAMYWYRQDPGQGLRLIYYSQIVNDFQKGDIAEGYSVSREKKESFPLTVTSAQKNPTAFYLCASTGTSGGGIQFFGPGTRLTVL.

Here the CDR3 DNA reads TGTGCCAGCAGCCTCCCCCTAGAGGGTGAGGCAGATACGCAGTATTTT. Its protein product is CASSLPLEGEADTQYF. V gene TRBV3-1 (or the pseudogene TRBV3-2) combines with J gene TRBJ2-3; tentative D call: TRBD2 (5 bases). Trimming cost V 4 bases and J 4 bases, with 18 bases left between them. The CDR3 is 16 amino acids. Germline V lookup: CDR1 LGHDT, CDR2 YNNKEL (reference sequence).

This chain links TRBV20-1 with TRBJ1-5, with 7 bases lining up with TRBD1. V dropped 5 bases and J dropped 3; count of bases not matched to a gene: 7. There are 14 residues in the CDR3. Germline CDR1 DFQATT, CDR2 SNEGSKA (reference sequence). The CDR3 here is CSARDRVFNQPQHF. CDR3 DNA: TGCAGTGCTCGTGACAGGGTTTTCAATCAGCCCCAGCATTTT.

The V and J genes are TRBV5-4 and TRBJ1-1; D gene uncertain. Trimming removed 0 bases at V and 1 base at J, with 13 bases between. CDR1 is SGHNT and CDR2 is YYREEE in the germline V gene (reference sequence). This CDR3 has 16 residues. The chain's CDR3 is CASSLGAARQNTEAFF. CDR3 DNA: TGTGCCAGCAGCTTGGGGGCCGCGCGCCAGAACACTGAAGCTTTCTTT.

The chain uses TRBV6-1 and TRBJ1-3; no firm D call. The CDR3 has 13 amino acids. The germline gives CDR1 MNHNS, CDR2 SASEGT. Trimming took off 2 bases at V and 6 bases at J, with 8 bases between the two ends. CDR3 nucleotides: TGTGCCAGCAGTGAAATGGGAGTAAACACCATATATTTT. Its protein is CASSEMGVNTIYF.

CDR3 sequence (DNA): TGTGCCAGCAGTCACAGGGGCCGGAACACTGAAGCTTTCTTT. It encodes CASSHRGRNTEAFF. The chain has TRBV6-5 and TRBJ1-1; 7 nucleotides line up with TRBD1. The CDR3 length is 14 residues. The V gene's germline CDR1 is MNHEY and CDR2 SVGAGI. V was pared by 5 bases and J by 1 base, with 4 bases of the junction left unmatched.

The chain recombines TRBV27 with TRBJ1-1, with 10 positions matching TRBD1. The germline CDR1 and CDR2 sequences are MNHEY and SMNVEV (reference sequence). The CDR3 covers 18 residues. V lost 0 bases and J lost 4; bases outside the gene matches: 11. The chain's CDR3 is CASSLSALGQGMGTEAFF. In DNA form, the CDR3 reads TGTGCCAGCAGTTTATCAGCTTTGGGACAGGGGATGGGCACTGAAGCTTTCTTT.

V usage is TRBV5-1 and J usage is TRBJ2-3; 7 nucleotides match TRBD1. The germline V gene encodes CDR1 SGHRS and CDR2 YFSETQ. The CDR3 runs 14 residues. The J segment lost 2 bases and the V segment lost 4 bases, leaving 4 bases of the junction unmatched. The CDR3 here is CASSRGQPTDTQYF. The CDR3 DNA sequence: TGCGCCAGCAGCCGGGGACAGCCCACAGATACGCAGTATTTT. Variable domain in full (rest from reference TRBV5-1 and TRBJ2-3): KAGVTQTPRYLIKTRGQQVTLSCSPISGHRSVSWYQQTPGQGLQFLFEYFSETQRNKGNFPGRFSGRQFSNSRSEMNVSTLELGDSALYLCASSRGQPTDTQYFGPGTRLTVL.

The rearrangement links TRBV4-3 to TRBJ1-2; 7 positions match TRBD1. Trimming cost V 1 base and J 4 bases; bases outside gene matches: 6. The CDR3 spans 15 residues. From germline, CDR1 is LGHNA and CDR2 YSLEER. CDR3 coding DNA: TGCGCCAGCAGCCAAGGACTAACAGGGGCCTATGGCTACACCTTC. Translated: CASSQGLTGAYGYTF.

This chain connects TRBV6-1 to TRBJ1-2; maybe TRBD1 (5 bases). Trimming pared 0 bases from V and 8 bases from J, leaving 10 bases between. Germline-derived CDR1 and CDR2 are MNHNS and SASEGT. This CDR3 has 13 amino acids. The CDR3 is CASSEAGGDGYTF. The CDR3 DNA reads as TGTGCCAGCAGTGAAGCGGGGGGTGACGGCTACACCTTC.

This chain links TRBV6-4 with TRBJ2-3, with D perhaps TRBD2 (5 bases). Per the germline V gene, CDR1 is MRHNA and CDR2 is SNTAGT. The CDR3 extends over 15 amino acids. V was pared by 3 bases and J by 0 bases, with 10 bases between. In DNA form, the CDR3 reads TGTGCCAGCAGTGAAGGAGGCGGGAGCACAGATACGCAGTATTTT. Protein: CASSEGGGSTDTQYF.

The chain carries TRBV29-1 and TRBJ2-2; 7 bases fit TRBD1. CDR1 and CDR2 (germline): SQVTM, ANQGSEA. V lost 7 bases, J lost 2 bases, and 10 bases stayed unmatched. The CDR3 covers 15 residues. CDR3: CSARTGTANTGELFF. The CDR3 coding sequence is TGCAGCGCTAGGACCGGGACAGCAAACACCGGGGAGCTGTTTTTT.

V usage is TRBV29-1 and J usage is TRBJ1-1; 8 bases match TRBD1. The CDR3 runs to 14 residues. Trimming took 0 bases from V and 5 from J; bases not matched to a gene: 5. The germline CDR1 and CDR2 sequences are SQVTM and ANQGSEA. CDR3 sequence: CSVEDRTGRTEAFF. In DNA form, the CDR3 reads TGCAGCGTTGAAGATCGGACAGGGAGAACTGAAGCTTTCTTT.

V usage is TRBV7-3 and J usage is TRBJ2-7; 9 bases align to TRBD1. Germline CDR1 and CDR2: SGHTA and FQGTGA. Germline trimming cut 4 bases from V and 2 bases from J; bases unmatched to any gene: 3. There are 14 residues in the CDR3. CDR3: CASSSGQGTYEQYF. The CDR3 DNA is TGTGCCAGCAGCTCGGGACAGGGAACCTACGAGCAGTACTTC.

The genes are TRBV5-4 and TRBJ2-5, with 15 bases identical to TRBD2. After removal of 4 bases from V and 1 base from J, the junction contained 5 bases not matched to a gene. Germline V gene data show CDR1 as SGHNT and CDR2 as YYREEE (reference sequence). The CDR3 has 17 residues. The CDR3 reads CASSKGLAGGIQETQYF. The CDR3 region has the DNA TGTGCCAGCAGCAAGGGACTAGCGGGGGGCATCCAAGAGACCCAGTACTTC. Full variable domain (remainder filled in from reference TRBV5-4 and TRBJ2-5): ETGVTQSPTHLIKTRGQQVTLRCSSQSGHNTVSWYQQALGQGPQFIFQYYREEENGRGNFPPRFSGLQFPNYSSELNVNALELDDSALYLCASSKGLAGGIQETQYFGPGTRLLVL.

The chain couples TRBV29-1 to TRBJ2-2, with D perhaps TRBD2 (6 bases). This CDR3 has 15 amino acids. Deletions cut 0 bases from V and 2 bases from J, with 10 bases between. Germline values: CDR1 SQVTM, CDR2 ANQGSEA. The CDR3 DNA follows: TGCAGCGTTGAAGACGACGGGAGTAACACCGGGGAGCTGTTTTTT. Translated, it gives CSVEDDGSNTGELFF.

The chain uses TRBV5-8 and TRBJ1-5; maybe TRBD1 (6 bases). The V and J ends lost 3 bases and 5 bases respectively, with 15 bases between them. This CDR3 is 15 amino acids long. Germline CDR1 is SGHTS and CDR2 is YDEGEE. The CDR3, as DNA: TGTGCCAGCAGCTCGTGGACAGCCTGGGATCAGCCCCAGCATTTT. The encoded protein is CASSSWTAWDQPQHF. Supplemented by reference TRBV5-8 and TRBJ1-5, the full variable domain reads EAGVTQSPTHLIKTRGQQATLRCSPISGHTSVYWYQQALGLGLQFLLWYDEGEERNRGNFPPRFSGRQFPNYSSELNVNALELEDSALYLCASSSWTAWDQPQHFGDGTRLSIL.